This T cell receptor beta chain was documented in a study of T cell responses to AZD1222 COVID-19 vaccine. Study-wide background: Second-dose intervals near 4 or 12 weeks were combined.

Points on this clone: Its antigen is as yet unknown.

Trimming removed 2 bases at V and 7 bases at J, with 8 bases between. Germline CDR1 reads MNHEY; CDR2 reads SVGAGI. The CDR3 has 12 amino acids. Measured with immunoSEQ multiplex PCR; TCRdb has only the in-frame clones, and not every one. In the table there are under 95,000 clones, about nine tenths of which are singletons. Study findings and constraints: White British people made up most donors, females outnumbered males, and clonal diversity was possibly underestimated. Among vaccine-associated CD4 TCRs, coverage spanned spike, with dominance at 160-218 and 743-854. AZD1222 recipients seropositive at baseline numbered only six or seven.

The receptor comes from an adult in good health. Sequencing was performed on peripheral blood, taken on day 0 of AZD1222 vaccination. The chain combines TRBV6-5 with TRBJ2-5, with a possible D match to TRBD2 (7 bases). The CDR3 region is CASSYRGGTQYF. The CDR3 DNA sequence: TGTGCCAGCAGTTACAGGGGGGGGACCCAGTACTTC.